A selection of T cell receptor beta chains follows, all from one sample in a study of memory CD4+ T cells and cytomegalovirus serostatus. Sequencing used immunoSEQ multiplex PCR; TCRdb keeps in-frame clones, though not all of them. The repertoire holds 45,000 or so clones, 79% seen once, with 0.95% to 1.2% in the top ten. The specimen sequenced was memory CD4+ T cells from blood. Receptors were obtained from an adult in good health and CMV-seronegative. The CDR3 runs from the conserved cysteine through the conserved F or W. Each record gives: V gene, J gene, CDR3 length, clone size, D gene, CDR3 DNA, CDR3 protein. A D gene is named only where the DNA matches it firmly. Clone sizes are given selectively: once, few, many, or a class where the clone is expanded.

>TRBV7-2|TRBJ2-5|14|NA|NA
TGTGCCAGCAGCTTAGCCACTAATTCGGAGACCCAGTACTTC
CASSLATNSETQYF
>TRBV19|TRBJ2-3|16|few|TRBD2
TGTGCCAGTAGTATAGTGGGAGGGGCGAGGTCAGATACGCAGTATTTT
CASSIVGGARSDTQYF
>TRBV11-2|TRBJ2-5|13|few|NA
TGTGCCAGCAGCCTTATCCGGTGGGAGACCCAGTACTTC
CASSLIRWETQYF
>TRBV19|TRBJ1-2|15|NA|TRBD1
TGTGCCAGTAGTATAGTCGGGACAGAGAACTATGGCTACACCTTC
CASSIVGTENYGYTF
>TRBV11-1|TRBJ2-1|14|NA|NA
TGTGCCAGCAGCTTAGGGGGGAGGTACAATGAGCAGTTCTTC
CASSLGGRYNEQFF
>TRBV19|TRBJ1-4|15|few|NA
TGTGCCAGTAGGGGGCTCTTTACCAAGGGAGAAAAACTGTTTTTT
CASRGLFTKGEKLFF
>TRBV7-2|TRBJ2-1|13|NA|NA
TGTGCCAGCAGTCCCAGCGACTACAATGAGCAGTTCTTC
CASSPSDYNEQFF
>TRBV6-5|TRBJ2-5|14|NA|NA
TGTGCCAGCAGTTACTCGTCAGCAGGGATGGCCCAGTACTTC
CASSYSSAGMAQYF
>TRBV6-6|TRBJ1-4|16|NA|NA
TGTGCCAGCAGTTCACTCCGGGGCCAAACTAATGAAAAACTGTTTTTT
CASSSLRGQTNEKLFF
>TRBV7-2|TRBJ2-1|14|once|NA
TGTGCCAGCAGCTTAAACCCCCGGACCGATGAGCAGTTCTTC
CASSLNPRTDEQFF
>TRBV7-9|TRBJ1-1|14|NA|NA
TGTGCCAGCAGCTTACAGGGAAGAAACACTGAAGCTTTCTTT
CASSLQGRNTEAFF
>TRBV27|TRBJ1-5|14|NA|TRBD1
TGTGCCAGCAGTGAATACAGGGGAATAGAGCCCCAGCATTTT
CASSEYRGIEPQHF
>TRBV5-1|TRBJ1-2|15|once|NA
TGCGCCAGCAGCTTGGATCAGGGACTTTACTATGGCTACACCTTC
CASSLDQGLYYGYTF
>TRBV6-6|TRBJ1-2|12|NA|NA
TGTGCCAGCTCCGAGGCGGGGGTTGGCTACACCTTC
CASSEAGVGYTF
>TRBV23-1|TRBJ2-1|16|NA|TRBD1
TGCGCCAGCAGTCAATGCCGGGACAGGGGAGAAGGTGAGCAGTTCTTC
CASSQCRDRGEGEQFF
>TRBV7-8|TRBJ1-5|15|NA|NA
TGTGCCAGCAGCTTACTTCAAGGGATAAAGCAGCCCCAGCATTTT
CASSLLQGIKQPQHF
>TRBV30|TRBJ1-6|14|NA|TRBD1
TGTGCCTGGAGTGTAGGGGGCGCAAATTCACCCCTCCACTTT
CAWSVGGANSPLHF